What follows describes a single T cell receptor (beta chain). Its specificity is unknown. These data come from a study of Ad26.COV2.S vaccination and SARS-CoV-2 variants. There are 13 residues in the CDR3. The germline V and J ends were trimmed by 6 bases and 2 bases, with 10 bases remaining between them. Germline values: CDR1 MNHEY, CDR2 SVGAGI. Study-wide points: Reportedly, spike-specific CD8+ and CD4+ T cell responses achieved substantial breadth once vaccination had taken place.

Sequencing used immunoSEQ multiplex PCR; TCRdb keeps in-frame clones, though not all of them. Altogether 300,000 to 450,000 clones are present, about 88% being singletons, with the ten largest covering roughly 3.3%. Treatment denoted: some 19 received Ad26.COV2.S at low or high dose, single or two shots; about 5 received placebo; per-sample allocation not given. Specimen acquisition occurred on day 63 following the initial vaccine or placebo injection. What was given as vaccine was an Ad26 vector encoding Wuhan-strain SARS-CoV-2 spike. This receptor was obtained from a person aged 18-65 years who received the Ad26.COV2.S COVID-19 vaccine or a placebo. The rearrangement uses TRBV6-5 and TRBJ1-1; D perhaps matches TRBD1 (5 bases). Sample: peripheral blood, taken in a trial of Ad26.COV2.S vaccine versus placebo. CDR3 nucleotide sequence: TGTGCCAGCAGCCGAGGGGACAACACTGAAGCTTTCTTT. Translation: CASSRGDNTEAFF.